The 6 T cell receptor beta chains listed next were all sequenced from one sample in a study of T cell repertoires in cytomegalovirus infection. MiXCR was run by TCRdb on the reads, yielding one entry per CDR3 protein. The data show tens of thousands of distinct CDR3 sequences, 20% seen once. The antigens these receptors bind are not known. The sample in question was CD8+ T cells from cultured PBMCs, obtained from culture after CMV antigen stimulation. These receptors were collected from a human donor in good health (CMV status not recorded). Some clones in this sample may be carry-over from other donors' samples.

This chain uses TRBV7-9 with TRBJ2-5; TRBD2 agrees at 9 bases. The CDR3 runs to 15 residues. Trimming at V came to 5 bases and at J to 5 bases, leaving 9 bases not matched to a gene. Germline V lookup: CDR1 SEHNR, CDR2 FQNEAQ (reference sequence). This CDR3 reads CASSPPSGGRETQYF. The CDR3 DNA is TGTGCCAGCAGCCCCCCCAGCGGGGGGAGGGAGACCCAGTACTTC.

The table lists this clonotype with a few counts. The chain employs TRBV6-8 and TRBJ1-1; TRBD1 might be the D (5 bases). V lost 2 bases to trimming and J lost 1 base, with 11 bases between them. This CDR3 is built from 15 residues. Germline lookup yields CDR1 MNHGY and CDR2 SAAAGT. Here the CDR3 DNA reads TGTGCCAGCAGTTACAGGGGTATAAGGAACACTGAAGCTTTCTTT. Residues: CASSYRGIRNTEAFF.

This clonotype has just a few counts. The chain employs TRBV7-8 and TRBJ1-2; 7 positions agree with TRBD1. The CDR3 is made up of 13 amino acids. V shed 5 bases and J 7 bases; nucleotides not matched to a gene: 7. CDR1 SGHVS and CDR2 FQNEAQ come from the germline V gene. The CDR3 DNA reads as TGTGCCAGCAGCCCCGCAGGGGGAAGTGGCTACACCTTC. Residues: CASSPAGGSGYTF.

The gene calls are TRBV7-3 and TRBJ2-3, with TRBD1 matching over 10 bases. The germline V gene encodes CDR1 SGHTA and CDR2 FQGTGA. With 8 bases clipped from V and 4 bases from J, the junction kept 9 bases outside the gene matches. This CDR3 is 15 amino acids long. CDR3 bases: TGTGCCAGCGAAATCGGACAGGGGGTGGCAGATACGCAGTATTTT. Protein: CASEIGQGVADTQYF. Full variable domain (missing parts from reference TRBV7-3 and TRBJ2-3): GAGVSQTPSNKVTEKGKYVELRCDPISGHTALYWYRQSLGQGPEFLIYFQGTGAADDSGLPNDRFFAVRPEGSVSTLKIQRTERGDSAVYLCASEIGQGVADTQYFGPGTRLTVL.

This chain joins TRBV10-3 and TRBJ1-6, with D maybe TRBD1 (5 bases). Trimming shortened V by 0 bases and J by 2 bases, and 8 bases separated the two germline ends. CDR1 is ENHRY, CDR2 SYGVKD, per germline. This CDR3 spans 16 amino acids. The CDR3 nucleotides read TGTGCCATCAGTGAGTCCGCAGGGACCTATAATTCACCCCTCCACTTT. Residues: CAISESAGTYNSPLHF.

The chain uses TRBV6-5 and TRBJ2-3; TRBD2 agrees at 13 bases. Germline lookup yields CDR1 MNHEY and CDR2 SVGAGI. There are 15 residues in the CDR3. Germline trimming cut 6 bases from V and 2 bases from J; bases unmatched to any gene: 2. In nucleotides, the CDR3 is TGTGCCAGCAGACTAGCGGGGGGGGTCACAGATACGCAGTATTTT. It yields the protein CASRLAGGVTDTQYF.